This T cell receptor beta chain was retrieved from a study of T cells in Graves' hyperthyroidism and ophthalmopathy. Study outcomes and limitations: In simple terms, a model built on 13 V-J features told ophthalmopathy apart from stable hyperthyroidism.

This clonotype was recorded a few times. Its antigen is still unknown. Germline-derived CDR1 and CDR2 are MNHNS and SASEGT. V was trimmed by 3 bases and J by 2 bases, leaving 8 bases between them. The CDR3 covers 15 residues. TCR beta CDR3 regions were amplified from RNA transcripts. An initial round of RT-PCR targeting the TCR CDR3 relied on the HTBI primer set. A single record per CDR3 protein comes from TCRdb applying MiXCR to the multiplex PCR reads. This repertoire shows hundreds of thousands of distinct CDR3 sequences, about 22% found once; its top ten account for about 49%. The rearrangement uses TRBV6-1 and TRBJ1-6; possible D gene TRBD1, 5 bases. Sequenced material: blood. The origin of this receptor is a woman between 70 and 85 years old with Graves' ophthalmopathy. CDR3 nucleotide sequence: TGTGCCAGCAGTGATACAGGAACCTATAATTCACCCCTCCACTTT. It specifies CASSDTGTYNSPLHF.